Each of the 9 T cell receptor beta chains below was sequenced from the same sample in a study of Ad26.COV2.S vaccination and SARS-CoV-2 variants. Treatment: over 15 received Ad26.COV2.S at low or high dose, single or two shots; roughly five received placebo; per-sample allocation not given. Following the first vaccine or placebo injection, samples were taken on day 63. Libraries were prepared by immunoSEQ multiplex PCR; TCRdb keeps only in-frame clonotypes and omits some of them. The sample holds 240,000 or so clones, 88% seen once. Material: peripheral blood, obtained in a trial of Ad26.COV2.S vaccine versus placebo. The receptor set was obtained from a person between 18 and 65 years old who received the Ad26.COV2.S COVID-19 vaccine or a placebo.

V and J are TRBV6-5 and TRBJ2-3; D remains ambiguous. The ends were cut back, 6 bases at V and 9 bases at J, with 19 bases in the middle. The CDR3 totals 14 residues. Germline-derived CDR1 and CDR2 are MNHEY and SVGAGI. The CDR3 is CASRPDGPQATQYF. In nucleotides, the CDR3 is TGTGCCAGCAGGCCGGACGGTCCGCAAGCCACGCAGTATTTT.

The CDR3 sequence is CASTDSRGRGHGYGYTF. The CDR3 coding sequence is TGTGCCAGCACCGACTCGCGGGGCAGGGGGCATGGCTATGGCTACACCTTC. The chain is built from TRBV5-4 and TRBJ1-2; TRBD1 aligns across 8 bases. This CDR3 is built from 17 residues. V lost 6 bases, J lost 4 bases, and 17 bases stayed unmatched. The germline CDR1 and CDR2 sequences are SGHNT and YYREEE (reference sequence).

The chain couples TRBV19 to TRBJ1-2; TRBD1 aligns across 7 bases. Losses at the gene ends were 0 bases for V and 7 bases for J; bases not matched to a gene: 11. From germline, CDR1 is LNHDA and CDR2 SQIVND (reference sequence). The CDR3 is 16 residues long. This CDR3 reads CASSIDRGRGIAGYTF. The CDR3 DNA is TGTGCCAGTAGTATAGATCGGGGCAGGGGGATCGCTGGCTACACCTTC.

DNA for the CDR3: TGTGCCAGCAGCGTAGGGGTAGGATACACAGATACGCAGTATTTT. It specifies CASSVGVGYTDTQYF. The rearrangement links TRBV9 to TRBJ2-3; the D is unclear. Germline CDR1 and CDR2: SGDLS and YYNGEE. The CDR3 runs 15 residues. V was clipped by 0 bases and J by 2 bases, with 10 bases between them.

This clone came up a few times. The chain has TRBV7-2 and TRBJ2-7, with 7 bases that match TRBD2. J was trimmed by 1 base and V by 5 bases; bases with no gene match: 5. The CDR3 sequence is 14 residues long. In germline, CDR1 is SGHTA, CDR2 FQGNSA. Here the CDR3 reads CASSPRLASYEQYF. CDR3 DNA: TGTGCCAGCAGCCCCCGACTAGCTTCCTACGAGCAGTACTTC.

V is TRBV27 and J is TRBJ2-7; 11 positions match TRBD2. This CDR3 comprises 14 residues. With V trimmed by 5 bases and J by 6 bases, 6 bases remained unmatched. The germline gives CDR1 MNHEY, CDR2 SMNVEV (reference sequence). This chain's CDR3 is CASSIAGGNGEQYF. Written as DNA, the CDR3 is TGTGCCAGCAGTATAGCGGGAGGGAATGGCGAGCAGTACTTC.

The chain is built from TRBV7-2 and TRBJ2-1, with 10 bases identical to TRBD2. Looked up from germline, CDR1 is SGHTA and CDR2 is FQGNSA. V dropped 0 bases and J dropped 8; count of bases not matched to a gene: 4. This CDR3 comprises 15 residues. The CDR3 spells CASSLAASGGYEQFF. The DNA for the CDR3 is TGTGCCAGCAGCTTAGCGGCTAGCGGGGGCTATGAGCAGTTCTTC.

The chain combines TRBV13 with TRBJ2-7; 9 nucleotides agree with TRBD1. CDR3 length: 14 amino acids. V lost 4 bases, J lost 5 bases, and 6 bases stayed unmatched. In germline, CDR1 is PRHDT, CDR2 FYEKMQ (reference sequence). CDR3 sequence (DNA): TGTGCCAGCAGCTACCGGGACAGGGACCACGAGCAGTACTTC. Translating it yields CASSYRDRDHEQYF.

V usage is TRBV7-2 and J usage is TRBJ2-5; 7 bases align to TRBD1. This CDR3 is 14 amino acids long. Germline-derived CDR1 and CDR2 are SGHTA and FQGNSA. V lost 5 bases, J lost 3 bases, and 6 bases stayed unmatched. CDR3 sequence: CASSPGQPEETQYF. The CDR3 DNA reads as TGTGCCAGCAGCCCGGGACAGCCTGAAGAGACCCAGTACTTC. Full variable domain (missing parts from reference TRBV7-2 and TRBJ2-5): GAGVSQSPSNKVTEKGKDVELRCDPISGHTALYWYRQSLGQGLEFLIYFQGNSAPDKSGLPSDRFSAERTGGSVSTLTIQRTQQEDSAVYLCASSPGQPEETQYFGPGTRLLVL.